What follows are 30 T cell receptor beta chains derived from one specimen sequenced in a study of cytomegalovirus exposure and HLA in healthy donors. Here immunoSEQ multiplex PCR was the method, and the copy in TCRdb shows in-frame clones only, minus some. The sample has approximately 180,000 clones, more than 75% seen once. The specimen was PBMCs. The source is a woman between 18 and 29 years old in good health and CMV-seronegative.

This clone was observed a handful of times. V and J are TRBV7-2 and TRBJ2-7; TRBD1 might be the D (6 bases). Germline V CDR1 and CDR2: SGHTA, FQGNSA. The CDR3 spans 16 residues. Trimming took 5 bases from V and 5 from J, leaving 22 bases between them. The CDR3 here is CASSSSGWGLIHEQYF. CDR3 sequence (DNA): TGTGCCAGCAGCAGTTCGGGGTGGGGGCTTATCCACGAGCAGTACTTC.

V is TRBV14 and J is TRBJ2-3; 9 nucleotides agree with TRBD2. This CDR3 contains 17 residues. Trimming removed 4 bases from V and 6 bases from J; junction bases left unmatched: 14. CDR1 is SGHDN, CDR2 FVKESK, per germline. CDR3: CASSPVAGVSGTDTQYF. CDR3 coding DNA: TGTGCCAGCAGCCCAGTAGCGGGAGTGAGTGGTACCGATACGCAGTATTTT.

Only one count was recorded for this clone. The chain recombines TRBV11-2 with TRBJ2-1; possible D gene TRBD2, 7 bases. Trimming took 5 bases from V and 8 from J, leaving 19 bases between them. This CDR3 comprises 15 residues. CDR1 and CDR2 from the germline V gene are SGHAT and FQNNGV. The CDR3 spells CASSTFRGARDEQFF. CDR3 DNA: TGTGCCAGCAGCACCTTTCGGGGGGCCAGGGATGAGCAGTTCTTC.

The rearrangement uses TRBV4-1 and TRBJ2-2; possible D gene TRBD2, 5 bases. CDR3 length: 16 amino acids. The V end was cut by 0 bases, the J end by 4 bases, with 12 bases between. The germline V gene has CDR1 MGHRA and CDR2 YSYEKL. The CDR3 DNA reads TGCGCCAGCAGCCAAGATGGGCTACGGGGCACCGGGGAGCTGTTTTTT. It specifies CASSQDGLRGTGELFF.

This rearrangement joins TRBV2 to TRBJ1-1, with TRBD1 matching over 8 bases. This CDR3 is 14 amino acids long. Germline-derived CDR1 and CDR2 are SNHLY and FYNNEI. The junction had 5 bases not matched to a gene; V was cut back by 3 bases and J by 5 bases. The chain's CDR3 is CASSDDRGWTEAFF. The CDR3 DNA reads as TGTGCCAGCAGTGACGACAGGGGTTGGACTGAAGCTTTCTTT.

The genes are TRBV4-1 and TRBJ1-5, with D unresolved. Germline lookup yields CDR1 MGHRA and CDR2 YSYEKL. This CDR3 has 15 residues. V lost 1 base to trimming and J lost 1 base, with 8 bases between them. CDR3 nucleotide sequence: TGCGCCAGCAGCCAAGTTTCCGGGAGCAATCAGCCCCAGCATTTT. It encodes CASSQVSGSNQPQHF.

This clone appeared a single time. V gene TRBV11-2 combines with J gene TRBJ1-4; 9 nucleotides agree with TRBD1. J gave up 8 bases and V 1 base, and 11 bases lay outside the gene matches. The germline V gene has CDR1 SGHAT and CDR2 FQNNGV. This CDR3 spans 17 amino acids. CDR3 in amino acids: CASSLASGDRGREKLFF. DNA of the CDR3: TGTGCCAGCAGCTTAGCTTCCGGAGACAGGGGGAGAGAAAAACTGTTTTTT. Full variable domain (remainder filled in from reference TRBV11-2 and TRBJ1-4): EAGVAQSPRYKIIEKRQSVAFWCNPISGHATLYWYQQILGQGPKLLIQFQNNGVVDDSQLPKDRFSAERLKGVDSTLKIQPAKLEDSAVYLCASSLASGDRGREKLFFGSGTQLSVL.

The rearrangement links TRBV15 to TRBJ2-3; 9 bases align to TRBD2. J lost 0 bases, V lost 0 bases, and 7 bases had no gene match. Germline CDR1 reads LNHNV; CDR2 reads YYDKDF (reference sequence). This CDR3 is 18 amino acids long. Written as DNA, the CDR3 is TGTGCCACCAGCAGAGATCGCTGGACTAGCGTTAGCACAGATACGCAGTATTTT. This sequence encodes CATSRDRWTSVSTDTQYF.

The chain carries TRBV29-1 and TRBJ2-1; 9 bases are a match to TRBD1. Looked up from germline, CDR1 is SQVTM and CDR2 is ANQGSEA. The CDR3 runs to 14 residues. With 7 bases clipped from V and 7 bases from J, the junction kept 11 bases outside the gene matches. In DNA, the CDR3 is TGCAGCGCTCAACAACAGGGGGCGGCAAATGAGCAGTTCTTC. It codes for CSAQQQGAANEQFF.

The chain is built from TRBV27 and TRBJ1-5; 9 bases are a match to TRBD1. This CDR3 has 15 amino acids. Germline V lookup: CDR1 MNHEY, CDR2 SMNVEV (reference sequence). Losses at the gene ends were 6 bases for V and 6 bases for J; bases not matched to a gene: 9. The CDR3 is CASSQTGGVGQPQHF. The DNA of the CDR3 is TGTGCCAGCAGCCAAACAGGGGGCGTAGGTCAGCCCCAGCATTTT.

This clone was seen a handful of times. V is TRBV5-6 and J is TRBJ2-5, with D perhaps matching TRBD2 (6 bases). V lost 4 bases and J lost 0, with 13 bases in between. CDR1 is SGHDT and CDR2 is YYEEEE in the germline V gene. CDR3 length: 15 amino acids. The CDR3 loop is CASSTGLANQETQYF. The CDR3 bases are TGTGCCAGCAGCACGGGACTCGCAAACCAAGAGACCCAGTACTTC.

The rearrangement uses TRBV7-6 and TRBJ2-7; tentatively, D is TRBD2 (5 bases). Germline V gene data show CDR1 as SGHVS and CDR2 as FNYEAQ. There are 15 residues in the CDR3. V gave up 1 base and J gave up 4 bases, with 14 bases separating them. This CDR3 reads CASSLVAGFVYEQYF. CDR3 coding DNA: TGTGCCAGCAGCTTAGTTGCGGGTTTCGTATACGAGCAGTACTTC. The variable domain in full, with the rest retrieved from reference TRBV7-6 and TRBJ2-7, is GAGVSQSPRYKVTKRGQDVALRCDPISGHVSLYWYRQALGQGPEFLTYFNYEAQQDKSGLPNDRFSAERPEGSISTLTIQRTEQRDSAMYRCASSLVAGFVYEQYFGPGTRLTVT.

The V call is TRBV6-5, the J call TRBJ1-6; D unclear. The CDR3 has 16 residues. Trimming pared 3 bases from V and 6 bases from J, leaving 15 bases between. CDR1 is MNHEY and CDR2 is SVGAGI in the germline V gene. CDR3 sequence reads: CASSYVSQTGNSPLHF. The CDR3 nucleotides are TGTGCCAGCAGTTATGTTAGTCAGACGGGTAATTCACCCCTCCACTTT.

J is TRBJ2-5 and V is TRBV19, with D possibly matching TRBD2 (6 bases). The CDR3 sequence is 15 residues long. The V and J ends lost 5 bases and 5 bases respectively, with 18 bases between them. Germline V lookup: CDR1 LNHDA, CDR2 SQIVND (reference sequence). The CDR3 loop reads CASSLGQGGVETQYF. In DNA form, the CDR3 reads TGTGCCAGTAGTCTCGGCCAGGGAGGTGTTGAGACCCAGTACTTC. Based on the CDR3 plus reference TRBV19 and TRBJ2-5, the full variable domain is DGGITQSPKYLFRKEGQNVTLSCEQNLNHDAMYWYRQDPGQGLRLIYYSQIVNDFQKGDIAEGYSVSREKKESFPLTVTSAQKNPTAFYLCASSLGQGGVETQYFGPGTRLLVL.

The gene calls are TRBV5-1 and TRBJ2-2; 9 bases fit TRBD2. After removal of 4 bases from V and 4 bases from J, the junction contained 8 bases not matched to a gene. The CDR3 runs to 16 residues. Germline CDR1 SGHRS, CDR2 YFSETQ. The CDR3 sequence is CASSPQTSGPTGELFF. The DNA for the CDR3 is TGCGCCAGCAGCCCGCAGACTAGCGGCCCCACCGGGGAGCTGTTTTTT.

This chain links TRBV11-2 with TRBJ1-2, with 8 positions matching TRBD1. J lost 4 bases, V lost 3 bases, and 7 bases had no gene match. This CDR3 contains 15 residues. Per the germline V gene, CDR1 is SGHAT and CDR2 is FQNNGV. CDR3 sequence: CASSLDRAILYGYTF. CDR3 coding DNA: TGTGCCAGCAGCTTGGACAGGGCTATCCTCTATGGCTACACCTTC.

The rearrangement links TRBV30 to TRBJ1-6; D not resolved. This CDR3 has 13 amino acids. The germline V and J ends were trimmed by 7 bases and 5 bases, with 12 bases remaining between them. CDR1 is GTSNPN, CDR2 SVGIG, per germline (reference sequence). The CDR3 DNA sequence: TGTGCCTCCGACGGGAAGAATAATTCACCCCTCCACTTT. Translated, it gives CASDGKNNSPLHF.

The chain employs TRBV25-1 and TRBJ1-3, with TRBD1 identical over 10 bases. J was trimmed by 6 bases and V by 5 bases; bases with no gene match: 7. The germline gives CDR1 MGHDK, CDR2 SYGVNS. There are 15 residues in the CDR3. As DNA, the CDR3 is TGTGCCAGCAGTAGAGAGGGGACAGGGGAAAACACCATATATTTT. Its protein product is CASSREGTGENTIYF.

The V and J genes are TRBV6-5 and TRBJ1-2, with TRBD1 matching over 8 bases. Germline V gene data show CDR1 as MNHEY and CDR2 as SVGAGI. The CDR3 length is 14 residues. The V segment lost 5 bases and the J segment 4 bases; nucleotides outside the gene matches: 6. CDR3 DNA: TGTGCCAGCAGTAGACAGGGGAACGGCTATGGCTACACCTTC. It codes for CASSRQGNGYGYTF.

CDR3 region: CASSVQSGTSGVWDTQYF. DNA of the CDR3: TGTGCCAGCAGCGTACAATCAGGGACTAGCGGGGTGTGGGATACGCAGTATTTT. V gene TRBV9 combines with J gene TRBJ2-3; the match to TRBD2 covers 13 bases. This CDR3 comprises 18 residues. Looked up from germline, CDR1 is SGDLS and CDR2 is YYNGEE. V lost 1 base, J lost 6 bases, and 11 bases stayed unmatched.

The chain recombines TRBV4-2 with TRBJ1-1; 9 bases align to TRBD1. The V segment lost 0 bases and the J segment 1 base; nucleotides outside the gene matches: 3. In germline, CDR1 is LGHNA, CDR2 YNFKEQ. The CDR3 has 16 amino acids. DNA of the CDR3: TGTGCCAGCAGCCAAGAAGGGACAGGGTGGAACACTGAAGCTTTCTTT. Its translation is CASSQEGTGWNTEAFF.

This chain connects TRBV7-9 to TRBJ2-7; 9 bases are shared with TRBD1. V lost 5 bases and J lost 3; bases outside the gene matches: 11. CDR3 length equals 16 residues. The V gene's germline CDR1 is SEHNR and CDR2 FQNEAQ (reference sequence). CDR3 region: CASSAENRGRRYEQYF. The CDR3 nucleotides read TGTGCCAGCAGCGCCGAAAACAGGGGGCGTCGCTACGAGCAGTACTTC.

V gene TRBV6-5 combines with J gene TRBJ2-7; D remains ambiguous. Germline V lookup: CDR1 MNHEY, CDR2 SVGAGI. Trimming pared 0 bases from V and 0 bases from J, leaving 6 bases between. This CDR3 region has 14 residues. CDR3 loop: CASSYSRSSYEQYF. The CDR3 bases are TGTGCCAGCAGTTACTCGAGGAGCTCCTACGAGCAGTACTTC.

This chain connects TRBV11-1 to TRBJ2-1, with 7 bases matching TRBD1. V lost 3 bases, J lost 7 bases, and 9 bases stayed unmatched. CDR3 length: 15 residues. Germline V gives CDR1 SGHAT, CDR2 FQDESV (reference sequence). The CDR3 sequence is CASSFPTGLGNEQFF. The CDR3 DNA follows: TGTGCCAGCAGCTTCCCGACAGGGTTGGGGAATGAGCAGTTCTTC.

Written as DNA, the CDR3 is TGTGCCATCAGCCGACTAGCGGGAGACGTCAATGAGCAGTTCTTC. It is translated as CAISRLAGDVNEQFF. The chain couples TRBV10-3 to TRBJ2-1; TRBD2 matches 12 bases. Unmatched junction bases numbered 6, after V lost 6 bases and J lost 6 bases. The V gene's germline CDR1 is ENHRY and CDR2 SYGVKD. The CDR3 covers 15 residues.

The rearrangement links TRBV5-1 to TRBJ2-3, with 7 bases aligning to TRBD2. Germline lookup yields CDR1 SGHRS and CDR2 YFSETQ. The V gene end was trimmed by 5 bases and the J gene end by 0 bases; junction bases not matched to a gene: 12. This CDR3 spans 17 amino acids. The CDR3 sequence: CASRLAGTTYSTDTQYF. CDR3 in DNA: TGCGCCAGCAGGCTAGCCGGGACTACCTATAGCACAGATACGCAGTATTTT.

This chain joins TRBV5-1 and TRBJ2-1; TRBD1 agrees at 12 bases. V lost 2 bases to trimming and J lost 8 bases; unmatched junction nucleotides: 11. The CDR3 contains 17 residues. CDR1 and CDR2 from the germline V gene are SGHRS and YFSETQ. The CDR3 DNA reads TGCGCCAGCAGCTTCCGGGCGACGGGACAGGGGGCGCATGAGCAGTTCTTC. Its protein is CASSFRATGQGAHEQFF.

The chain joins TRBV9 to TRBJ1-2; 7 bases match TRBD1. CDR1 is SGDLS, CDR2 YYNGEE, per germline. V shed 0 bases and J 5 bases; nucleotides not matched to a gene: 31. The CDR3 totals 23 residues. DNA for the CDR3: TGTGCCAGCAGCGTAGTTTCCTGGCACACAGGGGCCCCTGCGCAACTTCAGATTTATGGCTACACCTTC. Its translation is CASSVVSWHTGAPAQLQIYGYTF.

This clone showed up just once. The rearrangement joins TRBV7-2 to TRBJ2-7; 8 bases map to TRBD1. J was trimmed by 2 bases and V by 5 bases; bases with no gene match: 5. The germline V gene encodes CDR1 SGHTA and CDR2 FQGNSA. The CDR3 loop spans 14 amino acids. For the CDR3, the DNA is TGTGCCAGCAGCGGAGACAGGGGTACCTACGAGCAGTACTTC. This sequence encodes CASSGDRGTYEQYF.

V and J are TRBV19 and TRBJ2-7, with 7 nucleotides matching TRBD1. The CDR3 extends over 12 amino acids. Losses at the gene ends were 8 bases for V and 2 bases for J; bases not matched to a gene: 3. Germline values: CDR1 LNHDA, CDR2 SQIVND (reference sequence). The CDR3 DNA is TGTGCCAGTGCACAGGGGCCCTACGAGCAGTACTTC. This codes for CASAQGPYEQYF.